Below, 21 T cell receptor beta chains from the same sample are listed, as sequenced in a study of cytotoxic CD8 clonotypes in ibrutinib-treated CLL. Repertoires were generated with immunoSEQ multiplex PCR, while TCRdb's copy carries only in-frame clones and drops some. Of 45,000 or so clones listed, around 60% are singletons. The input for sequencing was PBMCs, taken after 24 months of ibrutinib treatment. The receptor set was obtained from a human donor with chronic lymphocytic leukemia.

The CDR3 region is CASRLFYNEQFF. DNA for the CDR3: TGTGCCAGCCGACTTTTTTACAATGAGCAGTTCTTC. The V gene is TRBV2, the J gene TRBJ2-1, with D hard to call. The ends were cut back, 8 bases at V and 4 bases at J, with 9 bases in the middle. Germline CDR1 and CDR2: SNHLY and FYNNEI. CDR3 length: 12 residues. Full variable domain (missing parts from reference TRBV2 and TRBJ2-1): EPEVTQTPSHQVTQMGQEVILRCVPISNHLYFYWYRQILGQKVEFLVSFYNNEISEKSEIFDDQFSVERPDGSNFTLKIRSTKLEDSAMYFCASRLFYNEQFFGPGTRLTVL.

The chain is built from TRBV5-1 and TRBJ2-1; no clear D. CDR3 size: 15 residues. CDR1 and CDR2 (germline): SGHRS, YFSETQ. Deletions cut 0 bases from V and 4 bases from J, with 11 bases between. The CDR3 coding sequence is TGCGCCAGCAGCTTGGACACGGGTCGATACAATGAGCAGTTCTTC. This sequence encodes CASSLDTGRYNEQFF.

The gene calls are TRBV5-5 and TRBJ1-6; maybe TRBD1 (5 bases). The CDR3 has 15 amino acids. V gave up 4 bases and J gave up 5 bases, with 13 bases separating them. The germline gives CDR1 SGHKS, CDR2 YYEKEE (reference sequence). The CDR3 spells CASSGGASDNSPLHF. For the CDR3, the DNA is TGTGCCAGCAGCGGGGGAGCTTCGGATAATTCACCCCTCCACTTT.

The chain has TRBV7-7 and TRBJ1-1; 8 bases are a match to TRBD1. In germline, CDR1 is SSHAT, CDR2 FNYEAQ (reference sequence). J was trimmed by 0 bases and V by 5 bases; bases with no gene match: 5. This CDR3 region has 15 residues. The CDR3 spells CASSPQGALNTEAFF. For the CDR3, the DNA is TGTGCCAGCAGCCCCCAGGGGGCCCTGAACACTGAAGCTTTCTTT.

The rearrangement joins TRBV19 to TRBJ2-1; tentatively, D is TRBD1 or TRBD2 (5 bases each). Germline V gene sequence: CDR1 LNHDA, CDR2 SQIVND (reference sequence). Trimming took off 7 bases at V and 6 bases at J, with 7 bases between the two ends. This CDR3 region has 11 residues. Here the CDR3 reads CASTGSNEQFF. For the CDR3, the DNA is TGTGCCAGTACAGGGAGCAATGAGCAGTTCTTC.

CDR3 amino acids: CASSVGTGAYEQYF. The CDR3 DNA sequence: TGTGCCAGCAGCGTGGGGACAGGGGCCTACGAGCAGTACTTC. The chain is built from TRBV9 and TRBJ2-7, with 10 bases identical to TRBD1. The CDR3 is made up of 14 amino acids. The V segment lost 2 bases and the J segment 2 bases; nucleotides outside the gene matches: 1. The germline CDR1 and CDR2 sequences are SGDLS and YYNGEE. Looking up the rest from reference TRBV9 and TRBJ2-7 gives the full variable domain: DSGVTQTPKHLITATGQRVTLRCSPRSGDLSVYWYQQSLDQGLQFLIQYYNGEERAKGNILERFSAQQFPDLHSELNLSSLELGDSALYFCASSVGTGAYEQYFGPGTRLTVT.

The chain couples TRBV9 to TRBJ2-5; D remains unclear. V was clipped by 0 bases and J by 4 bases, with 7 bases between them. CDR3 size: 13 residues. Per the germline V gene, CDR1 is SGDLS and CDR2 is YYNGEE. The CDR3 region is CASSVGVGETQYF. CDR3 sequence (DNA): TGTGCCAGCAGCGTAGGGGTTGGAGAGACCCAGTACTTC.

The CDR3 sequence is CASSQDTGNTIYF. The CDR3 nucleotides are TGCGCCAGCAGCCAGGACACGGGAAACACCATATATTTT. This chain joins TRBV5-1 and TRBJ1-3; possible D gene TRBD1, 5 bases. Germline CDR1 is SGHRS and CDR2 is YFSETQ. V dropped 4 bases and J dropped 4 bases, with 9 bases sitting between them. CDR3 length equals 13 residues.

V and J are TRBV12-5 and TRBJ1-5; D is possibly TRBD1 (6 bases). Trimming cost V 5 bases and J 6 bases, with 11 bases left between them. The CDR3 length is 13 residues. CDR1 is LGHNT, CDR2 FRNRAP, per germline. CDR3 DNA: TGTGCTAGTGGTGGACAGAAGGGTCAGCCCCAGCATTTT. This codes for CASGGQKGQPQHF. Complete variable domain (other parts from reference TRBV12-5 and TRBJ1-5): DARVTQTPRHKVTEMGQEVTMRCQPILGHNTVFWYRQTMMQGLELLAYFRNRAPLDDSGMPKDRFSAEMPDATLATLKIQPSEPRDSAVYFCASGGQKGQPQHFGDGTRLSIL.

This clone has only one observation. In DNA, the CDR3 is TGCAGCGTTGGAGATAGCAATCAGCCCCAGCATTTT. Translating it yields CSVGDSNQPQHF. The rearrangement uses TRBV29-1 and TRBJ1-5; D is uncertain. In germline, CDR1 is SQVTM, CDR2 ANQGSEA. V dropped 4 bases and J dropped 0 bases, with 4 bases sitting between them. This CDR3 is built from 12 residues.

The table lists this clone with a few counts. CDR3 amino acids: CASSDLAGKQETQYF. CDR3 nucleotides: TGTGCCAGCAGTGACCTAGCGGGCAAACAAGAGACCCAGTACTTC. J is TRBJ2-5 and V is TRBV25-1, with TRBD2 identical over 8 bases. J was trimmed by 2 bases and V by 3 bases; bases with no gene match: 5. The CDR3 spans 15 residues. Germline V CDR1 and CDR2: MGHDK, SYGVNS.

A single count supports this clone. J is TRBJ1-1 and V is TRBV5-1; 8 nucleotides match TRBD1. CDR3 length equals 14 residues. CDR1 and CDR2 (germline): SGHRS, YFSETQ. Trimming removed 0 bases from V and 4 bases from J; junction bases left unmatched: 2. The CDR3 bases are TGCGCCAGCAGCTTGGCTCAGGGGGCCACTGAAGCTTTCTTT. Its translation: CASSLAQGATEAFF.

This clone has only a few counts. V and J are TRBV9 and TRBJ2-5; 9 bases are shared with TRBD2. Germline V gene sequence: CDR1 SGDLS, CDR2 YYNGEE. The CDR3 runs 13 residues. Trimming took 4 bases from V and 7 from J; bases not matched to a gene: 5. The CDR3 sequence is CASSSQRGVTQYF. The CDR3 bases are TGTGCCAGCAGCTCACAGCGGGGGGTGACCCAGTACTTC.

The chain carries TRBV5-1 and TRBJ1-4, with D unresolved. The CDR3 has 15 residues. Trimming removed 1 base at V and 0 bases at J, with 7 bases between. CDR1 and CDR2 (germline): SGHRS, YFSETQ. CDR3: CASSLMAATNEKLFF. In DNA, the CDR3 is TGCGCCAGCAGCTTGATGGCTGCAACTAATGAAAAACTGTTTTTT.

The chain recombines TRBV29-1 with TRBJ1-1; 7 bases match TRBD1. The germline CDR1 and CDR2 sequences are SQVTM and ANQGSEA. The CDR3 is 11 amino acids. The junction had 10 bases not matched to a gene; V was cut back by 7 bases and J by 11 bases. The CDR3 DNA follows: TGCAGCGGTGCGACAGGGTGGGATGCTTTCTTT. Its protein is CSGATGWDAFF.

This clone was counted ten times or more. The CDR3 region is CASSPGQGMSGNQPQHF. For the CDR3, the DNA is TGCGCCAGCAGCCCCGGACAGGGAATGTCGGGCAATCAGCCCCAGCATTTT. The V gene is TRBV5-1, the J gene TRBJ1-5, with 8 bases aligning to TRBD1. The CDR3 runs to 17 residues. V shed 4 bases and J 2 bases; nucleotides not matched to a gene: 11. Germline V gene data show CDR1 as SGHRS and CDR2 as YFSETQ.

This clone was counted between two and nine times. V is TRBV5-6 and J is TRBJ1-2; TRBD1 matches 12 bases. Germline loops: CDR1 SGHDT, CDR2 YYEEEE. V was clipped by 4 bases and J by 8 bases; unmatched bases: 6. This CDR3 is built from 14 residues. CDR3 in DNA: TGTGCCAGCAGCCCGGGACAGGGGGCTTTGGGCTACACCTTC. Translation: CASSPGQGALGYTF.

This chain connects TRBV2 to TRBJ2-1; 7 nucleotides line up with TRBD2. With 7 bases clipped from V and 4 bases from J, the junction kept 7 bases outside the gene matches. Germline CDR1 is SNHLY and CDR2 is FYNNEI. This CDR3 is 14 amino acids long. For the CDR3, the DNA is TGTGCCAGCACAGGTAGCGGGCCTTACAATGAGCAGTTCTTC. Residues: CASTGSGPYNEQFF.

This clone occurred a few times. CDR3 amino acids: CASSQQGGSYEQYF. CDR3 coding DNA: TGCGCCAGCAGCCAACAGGGGGGGTCCTACGAGCAGTACTTC. V usage is TRBV4-1 and J usage is TRBJ2-7; either TRBD1 or TRBD2 may supply D (7 bases each). Germline values: CDR1 MGHRA, CDR2 YSYEKL. The CDR3 has 14 amino acids. V was shortened by 2 bases and J by 1 base, with 9 bases between the two germline ends.

The CDR3 DNA is TGCGCCAGCAGCCCTTCGACAGGGAGCGAAAAACTGTTTTTT. It encodes CASSPSTGSEKLFF. V and J are TRBV5-1 and TRBJ1-4; 7 positions match TRBD1. The CDR3 consists of 14 residues. V shed 4 bases and J 8 bases; nucleotides not matched to a gene: 8. The germline V gene has CDR1 SGHRS and CDR2 YFSETQ.

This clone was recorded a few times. DNA for the CDR3: TGTGCCAGCACGCAAGCTGGCTATGGCTACACCTTC. Translation gives CASTQAGYGYTF. The chain joins TRBV7-9 to TRBJ1-2; D gene uncertain. V gave up 7 bases and J gave up 4 bases, with 10 bases separating them. Germline V CDR1 and CDR2: SEHNR, FQNEAQ (reference sequence). CDR3 size: 12 residues.